This note documents a single T cell receptor (beta chain) sequence. The antigen remains undetermined. This CDR3 spans 13 amino acids. Trimming pared 8 bases from V and 7 bases from J, leaving 17 bases between. Germline assignment: CDR1 MDHEN and CDR2 SYDVKM. This entry comes from a study of cytomegalovirus exposure and HLA in healthy donors. Study conclusions and caveats: Cytomegalovirus association was listed for about 170 TCR beta chains. Among TCR sequences, most were rare, though some public TCRs appeared in many donors.

The PCR ran on 60 Vbeta and 13 Jbeta primers. Repertoires were generated with immunoSEQ multiplex PCR, while TCRdb's copy carries only in-frame clones and drops some. The sample has 140,000 to 150,000 clones; approximately 80% are singletons. This receptor was obtained from a woman in her 40s in good health and CMV-seropositive. Sequencing was done on a sample of PBMCs. This chain joins TRBV28 and TRBJ1-1, with TRBD1 as a possible D gene (5 bases). The CDR3 DNA reads TGTGCCAGCCGGACAAGCCTGGGGGGTGAAGCTTTCTTT. It encodes CASRTSLGGEAFF.